These 22 T cell receptor beta chains were all obtained from the same sample, sequenced in a study of T cell changes during pregnancy in multiple sclerosis. The data were produced by immunoSEQ multiplex PCR, yet TCRdb's version contains in-frame clones alone and is incomplete. This table holds 57,000 or so clones, more than 75% found once. The source material was peripheral blood, sampled in the second trimester of pregnancy. The receptors were sampled from a female donor with multiple sclerosis, enrolled in a pregnancy study.

The chain employs TRBV7-3 and TRBJ1-2; D not resolved. CDR1 and CDR2 (germline): SGHTA, FQGTGA. The CDR3 has 13 amino acids. Trimming stripped 3 bases from V and 8 bases from J, with 13 bases between. The CDR3 region has the DNA TGTGCCAGCAGCTTCGGAGGGTTGGGCGGCTACACCTTC. As protein: CASSFGGLGGYTF.

This clone appeared a single time. The CDR3 sequence is CASSPGQGRSNQPQHF. In DNA form, the CDR3 reads TGTGCCAGTAGTCCCGGACAGGGACGAAGCAATCAGCCCCAGCATTTT. The chain has TRBV19 and TRBJ1-5; 8 bases match TRBD1. The CDR3 runs to 16 residues. The ends lost 5 bases at V and 1 base at J; junction bases unmatched: 7. Germline assignment: CDR1 LNHDA and CDR2 SQIVND (reference sequence).

This clone was recorded once. V and J are TRBV12-5 and TRBJ1-6; D call uncertain. Per the germline V gene, CDR1 is LGHNT and CDR2 is FRNRAP. This CDR3 contains 14 residues. The V end was cut by 6 bases, the J end by 8 bases, with 14 bases between. This CDR3 is CASGPPGYYSPLHF. For the CDR3, the DNA is TGTGCTAGTGGACCCCCGGGTTACTATTCACCCCTCCACTTT.

The chain combines TRBV6-4 with TRBJ2-1; 12 bases line up with TRBD2. CDR1 is MRHNA and CDR2 is SNTAGT in the germline V gene. V was clipped by 5 bases and J by 7 bases; unmatched bases: 6. The length of the CDR3 is 15 residues. Here the CDR3 reads CASSPSGGANNEQFF. The CDR3 DNA sequence: TGTGCCAGCAGTCCTAGCGGGGGGGCCAATAATGAGCAGTTCTTC.

The chain couples TRBV5-1 to TRBJ1-5; D is unresolved. CDR3 length: 13 amino acids. CDR1 and CDR2 from the germline V gene are SGHRS and YFSETQ. Trimming cost V 0 bases and J 5 bases, with 6 bases left between them. CDR3 nucleotides: TGCGCCAGCAGCTTGGTTTCGGATCAGCCCCAGCATTTT. Protein sequence: CASSLVSDQPQHF. The full variable domain, its missing parts supplied by reference TRBV5-1 and TRBJ1-5, is KAGVTQTPRYLIKTRGQQVTLSCSPISGHRSVSWYQQTPGQGLQFLFEYFSETQRNKGNFPGRFSGRQFSNSRSEMNVSTLELGDSALYLCASSLVSDQPQHFGDGTRLSIL.

The chain employs TRBV19 and TRBJ1-1; TRBD1 is a possible D gene (6 bases). The CDR3 contains 13 residues. Germline CDR1 is LNHDA and CDR2 is SQIVND (reference sequence). The ends were cut back, 4 bases at V and 9 bases at J, with 15 bases in the middle. The CDR3 is CASSRIPGTQAFF. CDR3 in DNA: TGTGCCAGTAGTAGGATCCCCGGGACACAAGCTTTCTTT.

The V call is TRBV5-1, the J call TRBJ1-2, with 9 bases aligning to TRBD1. The trim removed 5 bases at V and 7 bases at J, leaving 12 bases unmatched. This CDR3 comprises 15 residues. The V gene's germline CDR1 is SGHRS and CDR2 YFSETQ. The CDR3 sequence: CASSQGQGPGVGYTF. The CDR3 DNA is TGCGCCAGCAGTCAGGGACAGGGTCCAGGTGTTGGCTACACCTTC. Based on the CDR3 plus reference TRBV5-1 and TRBJ1-2, the full variable domain is KAGVTQTPRYLIKTRGQQVTLSCSPISGHRSVSWYQQTPGQGLQFLFEYFSETQRNKGNFPGRFSGRQFSNSRSEMNVSTLELGDSALYLCASSQGQGPGVGYTFGSGTRLTVV.

The V call is TRBV6-6, the J call TRBJ1-2; 8 bases are a match to TRBD1. The CDR3 extends over 14 amino acids. Germline CDR1 reads MNHNY; CDR2 reads SVGAGI (reference sequence). The V and J ends lost 10 bases and 10 bases, in that order; junction bases with no gene match: 17. This chain's CDR3 is CATNPAGQGMAYTF. In DNA, the CDR3 is TGTGCCACCAATCCTGCTGGACAGGGTATGGCCTACACCTTC.

The chain couples TRBV2 to TRBJ2-3; D is uncertain. Per germline, CDR1 SNHLY and CDR2 FYNNEI. V lost 4 bases to trimming and J lost 2 bases, with 4 bases between them. The CDR3 length is 12 residues. The CDR3 sequence is CASSAYTDTQYF. In nucleotides, the CDR3 is TGTGCCAGCAGTGCCTACACAGATACGCAGTATTTT.

The rearrangement uses TRBV15 and TRBJ2-7; 8 nucleotides align to TRBD2. The CDR3 is made up of 16 amino acids. After removal of 0 bases from V and 4 bases from J, the junction contained 8 bases not matched to a gene. Germline-derived CDR1 and CDR2 are LNHNV and YYDKDF (reference sequence). CDR3 loop: CATSRDLGVAGYEQYF. CDR3 bases: TGTGCCACCAGCAGAGATCTAGGGGTAGCGGGGTACGAGCAGTACTTC. Together with reference TRBV15 and TRBJ2-7, the CDR3 gives the full variable domain: DAMVIQNPRYQVTQFGKPVTLSCSQTLNHNVMYWYQQKSSQAPKLLFHYYDKDFNNEADTPDNFQSRRPNTSFCFLDIRSPGLGDTAMYLCATSRDLGVAGYEQYFGPGTRLTVT.

About this clone: A read error may produce the germline difference seen at one junction end. J is TRBJ2-1 and V is TRBV6-1; perhaps TRBD1 as D (6 bases). The CDR3 loop spans 14 amino acids. Germline V CDR1 and CDR2: MNHNS, SASEGT. CDR3 nucleotide sequence: TGTGCCGGCAGTGAAGCTGAAGGGGGCAATGAGCAGTTCTTC. It codes for CAGSEAEGGNEQFF.

The chain uses TRBV9 and TRBJ1-2; 12 bases match TRBD1. V lost 0 bases and J lost 3; bases outside the gene matches: 15. CDR3 length: 20 amino acids. Germline V CDR1 and CDR2: SGDLS, YYNGEE. CDR3 sequence: CASSVGPSRGQGAPYYGYTF. The DNA of the CDR3 is TGTGCCAGCAGCGTAGGTCCTTCCCGGGGACAGGGGGCGCCTTACTATGGCTACACCTTC.

The V and J genes are TRBV7-2 and TRBJ2-5, with 8 bases that match TRBD2. In germline, CDR1 is SGHTA, CDR2 FQGNSA. The CDR3 has 15 amino acids. Germline trimming cut 1 base from V and 9 bases from J; bases unmatched to any gene: 10. The CDR3 protein is CASSLGRGGLEAQYF. The CDR3 coding sequence is TGTGCCAGCAGCTTAGGTCGGGGGGGCCTCGAGGCCCAGTACTTC.

CDR3 protein: CASSRKAGATGELFF. CDR3 nucleotides: TGTGCCAGCAGCCGAAAAGCGGGGGCCACCGGGGAGCTGTTTTTT. J is TRBJ2-2 and V is TRBV6-5, with 8 bases aligning to TRBD2. The germline gives CDR1 MNHEY, CDR2 SVGAGI. V shed 6 bases, J shed 4 bases, and the junction held 7 bases outside the gene matches. This CDR3 has 15 amino acids.

The rearrangement joins TRBV20-1 to TRBJ1-2; 7 bases fit TRBD1. With V trimmed by 5 bases and J by 7 bases, 1 base remained unmatched. This CDR3 comprises 10 residues. Per the germline V gene, CDR1 is DFQATT and CDR2 is SNEGSKA (reference sequence). CDR3 DNA: TGCAGTGCTTACAGGGGTGGCTACACCTTC. Translation gives CSAYRGGYTF.

This sequence joins TRBV6-5 and TRBJ2-1; no reliable D call. CDR1 and CDR2 from the germline V gene are MNHEY and SVGAGI. V was clipped by 6 bases and J by 0 bases, with 12 bases between them. The CDR3 is 15 amino acids. CDR3 sequence: CASSTEHPSYNEQFF. The CDR3 DNA follows: TGTGCCAGCAGCACAGAACATCCCTCCTACAATGAGCAGTTCTTC.

The gene calls are TRBV7-2 and TRBJ1-3; D is perhaps TRBD1 (6 bases). The CDR3 extends over 14 amino acids. Germline loops: CDR1 SGHTA, CDR2 FQGNSA. Trimming pared 2 bases from V and 2 bases from J, leaving 7 bases between. The CDR3: CASSLPGAGNTIYF. CDR3 coding DNA: TGTGCCAGCAGCTTACCAGGGGCTGGAAACACCATATATTTT.

J is TRBJ1-2 and V is TRBV2; 11 bases line up with TRBD1. V trimming: 8 bases; J trimming: 2 bases; junction bases outside the gene matches: 1. Germline values: CDR1 SNHLY, CDR2 FYNNEI. There are 13 residues in the CDR3. The CDR3 sequence is CASGDRGNYGYTF. As DNA, the CDR3 is TGTGCCAGCGGGGACAGGGGGAACTATGGCTACACCTTC.

The DNA of the CDR3 is TGTGCCATCAGGGGACATCGAGGCTCTGGAAACACCATATATTTT. Translated: CAIRGHRGSGNTIYF. V is TRBV10-3 and J is TRBJ1-3; possibly TRBD1 for D (6 bases). The CDR3 is 15 amino acids. The ends were cut back, 6 bases at V and 0 bases at J, with 12 bases in the middle. CDR1 is ENHRY and CDR2 is SYGVKD in the germline V gene.

This clone was recorded once. J is TRBJ2-1 and V is TRBV9; D might be TRBD2 (7 bases). Germline CDR1 is SGDLS and CDR2 is YYNGEE. CDR3 length: 14 amino acids. Trimming removed 6 bases from V and 9 bases from J, with 19 bases in between. The CDR3 DNA reads TGTGCCAGCAACGCGGACGGGGGGCCTGGTGAGCAGTTCTTC. Translating it yields CASNADGGPGEQFF. Full variable domain (outside the CDR3, taken from reference TRBV9 and TRBJ2-1): DSGVTQTPKHLITATGQRVTLRCSPRSGDLSVYWYQQSLDQGLQFLIQYYNGEERAKGNILERFSAQQFPDLHSELNLSSLELGDSALYFCASNADGGPGEQFFGPGTRLTVL.

The rearrangement uses TRBV5-1 and TRBJ2-2; 9 nucleotides match TRBD1. The V and J ends lost 4 bases and 1 base, in that order; junction bases with no gene match: 8. Germline CDR1 and CDR2: SGHRS and YFSETQ. The CDR3 length is 17 residues. CDR3 in amino acids: CASSLIGQGMNTGELFF. Written as DNA, the CDR3 is TGCGCCAGCAGCCTTATCGGACAGGGGATGAACACCGGGGAGCTGTTTTTT.

The gene calls are TRBV5-1 and TRBJ1-2; TRBD1 matches 9 bases. Germline V lookup: CDR1 SGHRS, CDR2 YFSETQ. Trimming took 4 bases from V and 0 from J; bases not matched to a gene: 4. CDR3 size: 15 residues. This CDR3 is CASSKGQGSNYGYTF. CDR3 nucleotides: TGCGCCAGCAGCAAGGGACAGGGCTCTAACTATGGCTACACCTTC.